The 25 T cell receptor beta chains listed next were all sequenced from one sample in a study of PD-1 blockade in classical Hodgkin lymphoma. Sequencing was performed with immunoSEQ multiplex PCR; in TCRdb, only in-frame clones are kept and a portion is missing. The sample lists roughly 81,000 clones; over 90% were seen once. All the patients suffered relapse after autologous stem cell transplantation, and brentuximab vedotin exposure differed. The sequenced sample was peripheral blood mononuclear cells (PBMCs), obtained before the second cycle of nivolumab. The receptors derive from a human donor with classical Hodgkin lymphoma.

The table lists this clone with a few counts. This chain joins TRBV27 and TRBJ1-2; 7 bases line up with TRBD1. With V trimmed by 6 bases and J by 3 bases, 4 bases remained unmatched. In germline, CDR1 is MNHEY, CDR2 SMNVEV (reference sequence). CDR3 size: 13 residues. CDR3 in amino acids: CASSPDRDYGYTF. The CDR3, as DNA: TGTGCCAGCAGCCCCGACAGGGACTATGGCTACACCTTC.

The V call is TRBV27, the J call TRBJ2-1, with 13 bases matching TRBD2. The V gene end was trimmed by 4 bases and the J gene end by 6 bases; junction bases not matched to a gene: 3. The germline gives CDR1 MNHEY, CDR2 SMNVEV (reference sequence). This CDR3 has 15 amino acids. The CDR3 bases are TGTGCCAGCAGTTCTGGGACTAGCGGGACCAATGAGCAGTTCTTC. Its translation: CASSSGTSGTNEQFF.

The genes are TRBV7-2 and TRBJ1-1; unclear D gene. The CDR3 is made up of 13 amino acids. Germline V gene lookup returns CDR1 SGHTA and CDR2 FQGNSA. V was trimmed by 4 bases and J by 4 bases, leaving 10 bases between them. The CDR3 here is CASSSDGGTEAFF. CDR3 DNA sequence: TGTGCCAGCAGCTCCGATGGAGGCACTGAAGCTTTCTTT.

The chain uses TRBV9 and TRBJ2-1; TRBD1 matches 10 bases. V trimming: 3 bases; J trimming: 2 bases; junction bases outside the gene matches: 14. Germline lookup yields CDR1 SGDLS and CDR2 YYNGEE. The CDR3 has 19 residues. CDR3 amino acids: CASSGGQGNGGSTYNEQFF. The CDR3 region has the DNA TGTGCCAGCAGCGGGGGACAGGGGAATGGTGGGAGCACCTACAATGAGCAGTTCTTC.

The chain links TRBV6-5 to TRBJ2-2; D unclear. CDR1 MNHEY and CDR2 SVGAGI come from the germline V gene. V shed 4 bases and J shed 2 bases, with 8 bases lying between them. The CDR3 totals 14 residues. DNA of the CDR3: TGTGCCAGCAGTTGGGCCAGCAACACCGGGGAGCTGTTTTTT. Translated, it gives CASSWASNTGELFF.

This clone was recorded a few times. Other DNA sequences in this specimen translate into the identical CDR3. The chain has TRBV30 and TRBJ1-2; 7 bases are a match to TRBD1. V was clipped by 2 bases and J by 5 bases; unmatched bases: 11. The CDR3 has 15 amino acids. Per germline, CDR1 GTSNPN and CDR2 SVGIG (reference sequence). CDR3 residues: CAWSLSGSQGYGYTF. CDR3 nucleotide sequence: TGTGCCTGGAGTTTAAGTGGTTCACAGGGGTATGGCTACACCTTC.

This clone has a single count. The rearrangement uses TRBV2 and TRBJ2-7; the D is unclear. CDR1 SNHLY and CDR2 FYNNEI come from the germline V gene. Between the trimmed V and J ends, which lost 7 bases and 3 bases, there was a span of 10 bases. The CDR3 loop spans 12 amino acids. CDR3 in amino acids: CASTGRNYEQYF. CDR3 sequence (DNA): TGTGCCAGCACAGGCAGAAACTACGAGCAGTACTTC.

The V call is TRBV6-5, the J call TRBJ2-7; no definite D call. The CDR3 is made up of 14 amino acids. The V end lost 4 bases, the J end lost 0 bases, and 10 bases lay between the germline ends. Germline CDR1 MNHEY, CDR2 SVGAGI. CDR3 DNA sequence: TGTGCCAGCAGTTCGAACGCTCGCTCCTACGAGCAGTACTTC. It is translated as CASSSNARSYEQYF.

The chain carries TRBV19 and TRBJ1-1; D unresolved. CDR1 LNHDA and CDR2 SQIVND come from the germline V gene (reference sequence). V shed 3 bases and J shed 3 bases, with 2 bases lying between them. The CDR3 runs 11 residues. CDR3 in amino acids: CASSIYTEAFF. The CDR3 DNA follows: TGTGCCAGTAGTATTTACACTGAAGCTTTCTTT.

This clone was observed once. This rearrangement joins TRBV21-1 to TRBJ1-2; the table's D call TRBD1 went unverified against the DNA. TRBV21-1 is a listed pseudogene. The length of the CDR3 is 15 residues. CDR3 in amino acids: CASSFLRQANYGYTF. In DNA form, the CDR3 reads TGTGCCAGCAGCTTCCTTAGACAGGCAAACTATGGCTACACCTTC.

This rearrangement joins TRBV5-1 to TRBJ1-3; possibly TRBD1 for D (5 bases). The V end lost 0 bases, the J end lost 0 bases, and 10 bases lay between the germline ends. CDR1 is SGHRS and CDR2 is YFSETQ in the germline V gene. The CDR3 has 16 amino acids. Here the CDR3 DNA reads TGCGCCAGCAGCTTGGACTCAGGGATCTCTGGAAACACCATATATTTT. Its protein product is CASSLDSGISGNTIYF.

This rearrangement joins TRBV28 to TRBJ2-2; 8 bases agree with TRBD2. Germline CDR1 reads MDHEN; CDR2 reads SYDVKM. V shed 8 bases and J 4 bases; nucleotides not matched to a gene: 12. The CDR3 sequence is 16 residues long. CDR3 nucleotides: TGTGCCAGCGAAAGGAGCGGGAGAGTCGGCACCGGGGAGCTGTTTTTT. Its protein is CASERSGRVGTGELFF.

V and J are TRBV6-1 and TRBJ1-1; 8 nucleotides align to TRBD1. J lost 6 bases, V lost 3 bases, and 9 bases had no gene match. CDR1 and CDR2 from the germline V gene are MNHNS and SASEGT. The CDR3 extends over 15 amino acids. The CDR3 here is CASSEYGQGRAEAFF. The CDR3, as DNA: TGTGCCAGCAGTGAGTATGGACAGGGAAGGGCTGAAGCTTTCTTT.

The chain links TRBV4-2 to TRBJ2-3; TRBD1 is a possible D gene (6 bases). V was pared by 4 bases and J by 5 bases, with 10 bases between. Looked up from germline, CDR1 is LGHNA and CDR2 is YNFKEQ. The CDR3 is made up of 13 amino acids. Here the CDR3 reads CASSPTGLDTQYF. The CDR3 region has the DNA TGTGCCAGCAGCCCTACAGGGTTAGATACGCAGTATTTT.

The chain employs TRBV28 and TRBJ2-7, with D unresolved. CDR3 size: 11 residues. The V and J ends lost 10 bases and 3 bases respectively, with 10 bases between them. The germline V gene has CDR1 MDHEN and CDR2 SYDVKM. The CDR3 region has the DNA TGTGCCACCCACAGTAACTACGAGCAGTACTTC. This encodes CATHSNYEQYF.

This sequence joins TRBV6-1 and TRBJ2-1, with 7 nucleotides matching TRBD2. Trimming removed 7 bases from V and 11 bases from J; junction bases left unmatched: 11. From germline, CDR1 is MNHNS and CDR2 SASEGT. The CDR3 contains 13 residues. The CDR3 loop reads CASTVGGDGKQFF. The CDR3 DNA is TGTGCCAGCACAGTGGGGGGGGACGGGAAGCAGTTCTTC.

The rearrangement uses TRBV6-1 and TRBJ2-7, with D uncertain. Trimming stripped 4 bases from V and 5 bases from J, with 9 bases between. The CDR3 has 12 residues. Germline values: CDR1 MNHNS, CDR2 SASEGT. The CDR3 DNA reads as TGTGCCAGCAGTGGCATACTCGACGAGCAGTACTTC. Translation gives CASSGILDEQYF.

This clone was seen only a few times. The chain couples TRBV9 to TRBJ1-1; D is perhaps TRBD1 (5 bases). V lost 0 bases and J 1 base, leaving 7 bases between the germline ends. CDR3 size: 14 residues. Germline lookup yields CDR1 SGDLS and CDR2 YYNGEE. The CDR3 nucleotides are TGTGCCAGCAGCGTAGGGGGACCGAACACTGAAGCTTTCTTT. Translated: CASSVGGPNTEAFF.

The DNA of the CDR3 is TGCGCCAGCAGCCAGAGCCCGGTCCCGAGTCCAACCCCGGGCAATGAGCAGTTCTTC. It yields the protein CASSQSPVPSPTPGNEQFF. V and J are TRBV5-1 and TRBJ2-1; D is unresolved. V lost 4 bases, J lost 6 bases, and 29 bases lay in between. CDR3 length: 19 amino acids. Germline V gene lookup returns CDR1 SGHRS and CDR2 YFSETQ.

This sequence joins TRBV7-6 and TRBJ2-5; D gene ambiguous. The J call may be in error: the DNA end matches TRBJ2-7 better. Germline values: CDR1 SGHVS, CDR2 FNYEAQ. This CDR3 has 14 amino acids. The CDR3 protein is CASSRGPRTYEQYF. CDR3 in DNA: TGTGCCAGCAGTCGCGGCCCGAGAACCTACGAGCAGTACTTC.

The chain uses TRBV2 and TRBJ2-7, with D possibly being TRBD1 (5 bases). CDR3 size: 12 residues. Per the germline V gene, CDR1 is SNHLY and CDR2 is FYNNEI. V lost 7 bases to trimming and J lost 5 bases, with 12 bases between them. The CDR3 region has the DNA TGTGCCAGCATAAGGGGTACCCACGAGCAGTACTTC. It specifies CASIRGTHEQYF.

The chain carries TRBV19 and TRBJ1-4; the D gene is possibly TRBD1 (6 bases). This CDR3 region has 17 residues. Germline V gene data show CDR1 as LNHDA and CDR2 as SQIVND (reference sequence). Trimming pared 6 bases from V and 0 bases from J, leaving 17 bases between. The CDR3 reads CASRKFSTGTTNEKLFF. CDR3 DNA sequence: TGTGCCAGTAGAAAGTTTTCTACAGGGACAACTAATGAAAAACTGTTTTTT.

V is TRBV7-9 and J is TRBJ1-5; TRBD1 is a possible D gene (6 bases). The CDR3 is 19 residues long. V dropped 1 base and J dropped 0 bases, with 19 bases sitting between them. Germline values: CDR1 SEHNR, CDR2 FQNEAQ (reference sequence). This CDR3 reads CASSLDRGGRDNSNQPQHF. In DNA, the CDR3 is TGTGCCAGCAGCTTAGATCGTGGGGGCCGGGACAATAGCAATCAGCCCCAGCATTTT.

This chain uses TRBV29-1 with TRBJ2-1; 14 bases line up with TRBD2. V lost 5 bases to trimming and J lost 1 base; unmatched junction nucleotides: 19. The CDR3 is 21 amino acids. Germline V gene lookup returns CDR1 SQVTM and CDR2 ANQGSEA. The CDR3, as DNA: TGCAGCGTTCCCCGACCGGGTATAGGGACTAGCGGGAGAGGTTCCTACAATGAGCAGTTCTTC. This codes for CSVPRPGIGTSGRGSYNEQFF.

The rearrangement links TRBV10-3 to TRBJ1-4; D remains unclear. This CDR3 comprises 13 residues. V shed 6 bases and J shed 5 bases, with 10 bases lying between them. The germline gives CDR1 ENHRY, CDR2 SYGVKD. The CDR3 is CAIRGGSNEKLFF. The CDR3, as DNA: TGTGCCATCAGGGGTGGCTCAAATGAAAAACTGTTTTTT.